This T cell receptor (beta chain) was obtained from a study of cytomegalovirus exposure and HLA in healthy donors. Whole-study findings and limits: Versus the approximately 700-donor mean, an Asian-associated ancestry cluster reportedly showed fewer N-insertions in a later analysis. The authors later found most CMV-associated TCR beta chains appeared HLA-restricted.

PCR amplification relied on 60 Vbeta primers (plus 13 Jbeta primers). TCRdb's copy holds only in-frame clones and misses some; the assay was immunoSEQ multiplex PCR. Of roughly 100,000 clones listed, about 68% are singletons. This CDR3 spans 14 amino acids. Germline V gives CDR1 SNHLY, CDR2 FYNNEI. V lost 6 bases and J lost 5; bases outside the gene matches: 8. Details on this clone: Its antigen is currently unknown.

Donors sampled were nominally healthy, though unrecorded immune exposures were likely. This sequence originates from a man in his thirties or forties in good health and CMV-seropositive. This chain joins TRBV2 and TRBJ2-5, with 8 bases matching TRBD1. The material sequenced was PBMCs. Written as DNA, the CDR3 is TGTGCCAGCAGCCTTGACAGGGGCATGGAGACCCAGTACTTC. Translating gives CASSLDRGMETQYF.